The 21 T cell receptor beta chains below were found in one sample sequenced in a study of regulatory T cells in long-lasting Graves disease. Time point noted: newly diagnosed GD, antithyroid drugs for less than 3 months. The TCR library was prepared using RNA isolated from PBMCs. Library construction for TCR beta used iRepertoire HTBI primers and Arm-PCR of CDR3 regions. TCRdb processed the multiplex PCR reads anew with MiXCR; each CDR3 protein has one entry. The sample yields a few hundred thousand distinct CDR3 sequences, roughly 15% seen once. The same specimen was also included in a second study, on T cells in Graves' hyperthyroidism and ophthalmopathy.

Source: peripheral blood mononuclear cells (PBMCs), taken at new diagnosis, from a patient treated with antithyroid drugs. These receptor sequences come from a woman between 18 and 29 years old with Graves disease.

This clonotype was seen many times. Here the CDR3 reads CASRQTAQDYGYTF. DNA for the CDR3: TGTGCCAGCAGACAGACCGCCCAGGACTATGGCTACACCTTC. This rearrangement joins TRBV7-2 to TRBJ1-2; D not resolved. Germline values: CDR1 SGHTA, CDR2 FQGNSA. CDR3 length equals 14 residues. With 6 bases removed from V and 3 bases from J, the gap between germline ends came to 14 bases.

There are many counts of this clonotype. This chain uses TRBV18 with TRBJ2-5; possibly TRBD2 for D (6 bases). The CDR3 has 14 residues. Looked up from germline, CDR1 is KGHSH and CDR2 is LQKENI. The V end lost 2 bases, the J end lost 4 bases, and 11 bases lay between the germline ends. The CDR3 reads CASSPKRAGETQYF. DNA of the CDR3: TGTGCCAGCTCACCAAAGCGGGCCGGAGAGACCCAGTACTTC.

This clonotype was seen many times. This chain uses TRBV28 with TRBJ2-7, with 13 bases that match TRBD2. CDR1 MDHEN and CDR2 SYDVKM come from the germline V gene. The CDR3 consists of 15 residues. With 6 bases clipped from V and 2 bases from J, the junction kept 4 bases outside the gene matches. Here the CDR3 reads CASRPTSGRAYEQYF. The CDR3 nucleotides are TGTGCCAGCAGGCCCACTAGCGGGAGGGCCTACGAGCAGTACTTC. Full variable domain (remainder filled in from reference TRBV28 and TRBJ2-7): DVKVTQSSRYLVKRTGEKVFLECVQDMDHENMFWYRQDPGLGLRLIYFSYDVKMKEKGDIPEGYSVSREKKERFSLILESASTNQTSMYLCASRPTSGRAYEQYFGPGTRLTVT.

This clonotype was counted many times. This chain uses TRBV7-2 with TRBJ2-7; tentative D call: TRBD1 (6 bases). Germline V gene data show CDR1 as SGHTA and CDR2 as FQGNSA. The V end lost 6 bases, the J end lost 3 bases, and 15 bases lay between the germline ends. The CDR3 totals 14 residues. The CDR3 DNA is TGTGCCAGCAGTCAATATCAGGGGAACTACGAGCAGTACTTC. This sequence encodes CASSQYQGNYEQYF.

The sample holds many counts of this clonotype. This chain uses TRBV3-1 with TRBJ2-3; 10 nucleotides align to TRBD2. CDR1 LGHDT and CDR2 YNNKEL come from the germline V gene (reference sequence). Trimming removed 0 bases from V and 2 bases from J; junction bases left unmatched: 5. This CDR3 contains 17 residues. CDR3 sequence: CASSQDRLAGVTDTQYF. The CDR3 bases are TGTGCCAGCAGCCAAGATCGCCTAGCGGGGGTCACAGATACGCAGTATTTT.

This clonotype was recorded at least ten times. This chain links TRBV6-1 with TRBJ2-1, with 7 bases lining up with TRBD2. Germline trimming cut 0 bases from V and 3 bases from J; bases unmatched to any gene: 5. Germline V gene lookup returns CDR1 MNHNS and CDR2 SASEGT. The length of the CDR3 is 16 residues. The CDR3, as DNA: TGTGCCAGCAGTGAAGCGCACGGGACTAACTACAATGAGCAGTTCTTC. Translating it yields CASSEAHGTNYNEQFF.

This clonotype occurred many times. The genes are TRBV12-3 or TRBV12-4 and TRBJ2-3; 13 positions agree with TRBD2. The V gene end was trimmed by 3 bases and the J gene end by 1 base; junction bases not matched to a gene: 10. This CDR3 contains 19 residues. CDR3 nucleotide sequence: TGTGCCAGCAGTTTCAGGGGACTAGCGGGAATACCACGCACAGATACGCAGTATTTT. It translates to CASSFRGLAGIPRTDTQYF.

This clonotype was seen repeatedly, ten times or more. The V gene is TRBV7-2, the J gene TRBJ2-7, with 11 bases that match TRBD2. Germline V gives CDR1 SGHTA, CDR2 FQGNSA. With 5 bases clipped from V and 3 bases from J, the junction kept 6 bases outside the gene matches. The CDR3 length is 15 residues. The CDR3 protein is CASSPRTSGLYEQYF. DNA of the CDR3: TGTGCCAGCAGCCCGAGGACTAGCGGGCTCTACGAGCAGTACTTC.

The J gene is TRBJ2-3, the V gene TRBV6-2 or TRBV6-3; D may be TRBD2 (6 bases). Germline CDR1 reads MNHEY; CDR2 reads SVGEGT. The length of the CDR3 is 15 residues. The V gene lost 7 bases and the J gene lost 2 bases, with 16 bases spanning the gap. The CDR3 DNA is TGTGCCAGCACCGACCCCGGGAGAGACACAGATACGCAGTATTTT. Translated, it gives CASTDPGRDTDTQYF.

Of note for this clonotype: The junction shows a germline mismatch at one end, possibly a read error. The genes are TRBV7-7 and TRBJ1-2; 8 bases are a match to TRBD1. Per the germline V gene, CDR1 is SSHAT and CDR2 is FNYEAQ (reference sequence). The CDR3 has 13 amino acids. The CDR3 DNA reads TGTGCTAGCAGCGACAGGACAGGGTATGGCTACACCTTC. Translated, it gives CASSDRTGYGYTF.

This clonotype was observed a handful of times. The chain links TRBV20-1 to TRBJ1-5, with D unresolved. CDR1 and CDR2 (germline): DFQATT, SNEGSKA (reference sequence). CDR3 length equals 14 residues. The ends were cut back, 0 bases at V and 0 bases at J, with 6 bases in the middle. CDR3 loop: CSARERISNQPQHF. CDR3 sequence (DNA): TGCAGTGCTAGAGAAAGAATTAGCAATCAGCCCCAGCATTTT.

This clonotype appeared many times. The genes are TRBV28 and TRBJ2-5; D is possibly TRBD2 (5 bases). V lost 7 bases and J lost 2, with 8 bases in between. Germline-derived CDR1 and CDR2 are MDHEN and SYDVKM. The CDR3 contains 12 residues. CDR3 DNA sequence: TGTGCCAGCACCGGGATACAAGAGACCCAGTACTTC. It encodes CASTGIQETQYF.

This clonotype was detected ten times or more. This chain links TRBV30 with TRBJ1-5; a possible D gene is TRBD1 (5 bases). V dropped 5 bases and J dropped 4 bases, with 12 bases sitting between them. Per the germline V gene, CDR1 is GTSNPN and CDR2 is SVGIG (reference sequence). This CDR3 has 13 residues. CDR3 nucleotides: TGTGCCTGGTCTACAGGACTAAATCAGCCCCAGCATTTT. Protein: CAWSTGLNQPQHF.

This clonotype came up a few times. The chain carries TRBV7-8 and TRBJ2-7, with D perhaps TRBD1 (6 bases). Germline-derived CDR1 and CDR2 are SGHVS and FQNEAQ. V was cut by 1 base and J by 0 bases, with 10 bases left in between. There are 15 residues in the CDR3. For the CDR3, the DNA is TGTGCCAGCAGCTTAGAGAGGGGGAACTCCTACGAGCAGTACTTC. This gives the protein CASSLERGNSYEQYF.

The table lists this clonotype with a few counts. This chain links TRBV7-9 with TRBJ1-1; D might be TRBD1 (5 bases). Trimming removed 4 bases from V and 0 bases from J, with 6 bases in between. Germline CDR1 SEHNR, CDR2 FQNEAQ (reference sequence). The CDR3 is 13 residues long. This CDR3 reads CASSSQVNTEAFF. The CDR3 coding sequence is TGTGCCAGCAGCTCACAGGTGAACACTGAAGCTTTCTTT.

This clonotype was recorded many times. This sequence joins TRBV15 and TRBJ2-7; D is unclear. The CDR3 extends over 15 amino acids. Trimming removed 0 bases at V and 6 bases at J, with 15 bases between. Germline-derived CDR1 and CDR2 are LNHNV and YYDKDF (reference sequence). CDR3 sequence (DNA): TGTGCCACCAGCAGAGACGTGAGACTTCCTGGCGAGCAGTACTTC. Translation: CATSRDVRLPGEQYF.

This clonotype has at least ten counts. V and J are TRBV2 and TRBJ1-4; D ambiguous. This CDR3 has 13 residues. Germline loops: CDR1 SNHLY, CDR2 FYNNEI. V lost 9 bases and J 2 bases, leaving 10 bases between the germline ends. CDR3 residues: CASRRVTNEKLFF. CDR3 in DNA: TGTGCCAGTCGGCGAGTGACTAATGAAAAACTGTTTTTT.

This clonotype has more than one count but fewer than ten. This chain links TRBV7-6 with TRBJ2-1; D is uncertain. This CDR3 has 12 amino acids. The V gene's germline CDR1 is SGHVS and CDR2 FNYEAQ. V dropped 1 base and J dropped 8 bases, with 6 bases sitting between them. The CDR3: CASSLGTDEQFF. In nucleotides, the CDR3 is TGTGCCAGCAGCTTAGGAACCGATGAGCAGTTCTTC.

The CDR3, as DNA: TGTGCCAGCATTGGTCCGAGCTCCTACAATGAGCAGTTCTTC. As protein: CASIGPSSYNEQFF. V gene TRBV25-1 combines with J gene TRBJ2-1; D gene uncertain. V lost 7 bases and J 0 bases, leaving 10 bases between the germline ends. This CDR3 contains 14 residues. Germline CDR1 and CDR2: MGHDK and SYGVNS. The complete variable domain, with remaining parts taken from reference TRBV25-1 and TRBJ2-1, reads EADIYQTPRYLVIGTGKKITLECSQTMGHDKMYWYQQDPGMELHLIHYSYGVNSTEKGDLSSESTVSRIRTEHFPLTLESARPSHTSQYLCASIGPSSYNEQFFGPGTRLTVL.

This chain joins TRBV6-1 and TRBJ1-5; TRBD1 aligns across 9 bases. Germline V gene data show CDR1 as MNHNS and CDR2 as SASEGT. There are 14 residues in the CDR3. V lost 6 bases and J lost 6; bases outside the gene matches: 6. The CDR3 DNA reads as TGTGCCAGCAGGGGGACAGGGTTGAGTCAGCCCCAGCATTTT. Translation: CASRGTGLSQPQHF.

The rearrangement uses TRBV7-2 and TRBJ2-1; TRBD2 matches at 7 bases. Unmatched junction bases numbered 18, after V lost 2 bases and J lost 8 bases. The CDR3 spans 18 residues. The germline CDR1 and CDR2 sequences are SGHTA and FQGNSA. As DNA, the CDR3 is TGTGCCAGCAGCTTATATTCGGCGGGAGCCAGCCTACTCGATGAGCAGTTCTTC. Residues: CASSLYSAGASLLDEQFF.